This TCR beta chain was recorded in a study of T cell repertoires in cytomegalovirus infection. Study information: It can be stated that public TCR beta signatures indicated CMV infection as well as a matching HLA type.

Whole-study findings and limits: Ex vivo, HLA-C-restricted CMV-specific TCR beta clonotypes prevailed over the rest of the response. Summed public TCR beta family frequency identified CMV carriers bearing the relevant HLA.

In its sample, this clonotype was seen a few times. The antigen remains undetermined. V gave up 6 bases and J gave up 0 bases, with 9 bases separating them. This CDR3 is 14 amino acids long. TCRdb called the reads again in MiXCR, with one record for every CDR3 protein. The repertoire consists of 630,000 or so distinct CDR3 sequences, with roughly 26% occurring once and the leading ten covering approximately 8%. Sequenced sample: CD8+ T cells from PBMCs. The chain employs TRBV12-3 or TRBV12-4 and TRBJ1-3, with unresolved D. The clonotype comes from a human donor in good health (CMV status not recorded). Some clones in this sample may be carry-over from other donors' samples. The CDR3: CASSRQFSGNTIYF. The DNA for the CDR3 is TGTGCCAGCAGCCGGCAGTTCTCTGGAAACACCATATATTTT.